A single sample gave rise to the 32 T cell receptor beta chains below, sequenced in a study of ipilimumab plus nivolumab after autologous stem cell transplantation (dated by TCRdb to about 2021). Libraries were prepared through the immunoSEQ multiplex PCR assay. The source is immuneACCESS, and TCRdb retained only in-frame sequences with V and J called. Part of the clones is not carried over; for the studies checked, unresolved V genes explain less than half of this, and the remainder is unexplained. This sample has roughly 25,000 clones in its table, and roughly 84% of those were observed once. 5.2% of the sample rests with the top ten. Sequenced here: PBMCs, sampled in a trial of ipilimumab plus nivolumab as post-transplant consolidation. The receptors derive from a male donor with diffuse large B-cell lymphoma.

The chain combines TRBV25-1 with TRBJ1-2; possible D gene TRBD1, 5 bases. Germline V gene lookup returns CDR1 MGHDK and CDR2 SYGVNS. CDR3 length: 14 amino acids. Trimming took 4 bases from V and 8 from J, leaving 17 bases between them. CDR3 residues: CASSGSTAPGGYTF. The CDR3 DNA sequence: TGTGCCAGCAGTGGCTCGACAGCCCCGGGAGGCTACACCTTC.

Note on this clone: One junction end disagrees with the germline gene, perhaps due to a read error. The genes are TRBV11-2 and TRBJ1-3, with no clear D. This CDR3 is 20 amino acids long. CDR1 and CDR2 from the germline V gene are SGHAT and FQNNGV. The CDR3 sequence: CASSLDPRGNFKSSGNTIYF. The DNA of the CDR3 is TGTGCCAGCAGCCTAGACCCCCGAGGAAACTTCAAGAGCTCTGGAAACACCATATATTTT.

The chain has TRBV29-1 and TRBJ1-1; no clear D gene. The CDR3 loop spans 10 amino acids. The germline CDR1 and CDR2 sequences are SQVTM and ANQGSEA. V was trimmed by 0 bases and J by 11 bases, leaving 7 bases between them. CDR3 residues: CSVEDLSAFF. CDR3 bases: TGCAGCGTTGAAGATCTCAGCGCTTTCTTT. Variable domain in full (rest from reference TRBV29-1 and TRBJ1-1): SAVISQKPSRDICQRGTSLTIQCQVDSQVTMMFWYRQQPGQSLTLIATANQGSEATYESGFVIDKFPISRPNLTFSTLTVSNMSPEDSSIYLCSVEDLSAFFGQGTRLTVV.

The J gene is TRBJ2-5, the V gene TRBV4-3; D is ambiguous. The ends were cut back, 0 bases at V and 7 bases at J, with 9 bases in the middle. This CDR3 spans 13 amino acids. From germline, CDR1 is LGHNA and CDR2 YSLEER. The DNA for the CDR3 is TGCGCCAGCAGCCAAGAAGCGTGGGGGACCCAGTACTTC. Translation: CASSQEAWGTQYF.

CDR3 nucleotide sequence: TGCGCCAGCAGCTCCGGGACAGGGGATTCACCCCTCCACTTT. Translated: CASSSGTGDSPLHF. The V gene is TRBV5-1, the J gene TRBJ1-6; the match to TRBD1 covers 10 bases. The germline CDR1 and CDR2 sequences are SGHRS and YFSETQ. The J segment lost 8 bases and the V segment lost 3 bases, leaving 2 bases of the junction unmatched. The CDR3 is 14 residues long.

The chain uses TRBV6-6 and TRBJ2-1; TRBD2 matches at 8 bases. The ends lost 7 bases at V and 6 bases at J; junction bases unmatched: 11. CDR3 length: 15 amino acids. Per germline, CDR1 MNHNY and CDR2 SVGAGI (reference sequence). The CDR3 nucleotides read TGTGCCAGCAAGATCTCGGGGGGGCTCGGCAATGAGCAGTTCTTC. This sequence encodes CASKISGGLGNEQFF.

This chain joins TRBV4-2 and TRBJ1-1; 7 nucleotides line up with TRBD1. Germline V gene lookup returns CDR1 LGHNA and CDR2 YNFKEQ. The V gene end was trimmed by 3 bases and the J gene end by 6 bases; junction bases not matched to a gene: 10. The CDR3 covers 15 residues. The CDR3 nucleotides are TGTGCCAGCAGCCATACCGGGACAGAGAGGCCTGAAGCTTTCTTT. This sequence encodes CASSHTGTERPEAFF.

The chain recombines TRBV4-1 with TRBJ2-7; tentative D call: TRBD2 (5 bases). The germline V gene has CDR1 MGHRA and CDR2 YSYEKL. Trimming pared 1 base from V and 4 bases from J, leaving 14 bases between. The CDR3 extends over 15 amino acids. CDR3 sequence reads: CASSQASGLQYEQYF. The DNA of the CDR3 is TGCGCCAGCAGCCAAGCCTCCGGACTCCAGTACGAGCAGTACTTC.

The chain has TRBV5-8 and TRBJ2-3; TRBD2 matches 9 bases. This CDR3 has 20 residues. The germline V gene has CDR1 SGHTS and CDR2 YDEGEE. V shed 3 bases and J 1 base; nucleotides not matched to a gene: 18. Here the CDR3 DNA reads TGTGCCAGCAGCTCCAGCGCCAGACAGGGAGCGGGGGGTCGCACAGATACGCAGTATTTT. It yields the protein CASSSSARQGAGGRTDTQYF.

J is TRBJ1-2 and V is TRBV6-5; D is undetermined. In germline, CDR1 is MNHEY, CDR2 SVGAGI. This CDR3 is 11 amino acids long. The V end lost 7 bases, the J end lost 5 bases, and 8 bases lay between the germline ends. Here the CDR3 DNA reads TGTGCCAGCACTAGTTTTTATGGCTACACCTTC. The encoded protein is CASTSFYGYTF.

CDR3 sequence (DNA): TGTGCCAGCAGCTTTGGGAAAGGACAGGGCGATTCACCCCTCCACTTT. This translates into CASSFGKGQGDSPLHF. The chain combines TRBV5-6 with TRBJ1-6, with TRBD1 matching 8 bases. Germline-derived CDR1 and CDR2 are SGHDT and YYEEEE. This CDR3 has 16 amino acids. V was pared by 2 bases and J by 8 bases, with 9 bases of the junction left unmatched.

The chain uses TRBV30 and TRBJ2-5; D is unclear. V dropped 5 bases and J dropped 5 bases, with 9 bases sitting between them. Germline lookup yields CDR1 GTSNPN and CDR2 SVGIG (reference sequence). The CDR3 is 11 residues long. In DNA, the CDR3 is TGTGCCTGGGGTCTTGCGGAGACCCAGTACTTC. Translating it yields CAWGLAETQYF.

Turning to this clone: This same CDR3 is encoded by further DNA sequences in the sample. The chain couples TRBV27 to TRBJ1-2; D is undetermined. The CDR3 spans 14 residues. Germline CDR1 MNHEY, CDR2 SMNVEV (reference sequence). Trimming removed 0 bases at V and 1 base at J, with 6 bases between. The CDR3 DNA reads TGTGCCAGCAGTTTATCAAGGGTTAACTATGGCTACACCTTC. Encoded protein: CASSLSRVNYGYTF.

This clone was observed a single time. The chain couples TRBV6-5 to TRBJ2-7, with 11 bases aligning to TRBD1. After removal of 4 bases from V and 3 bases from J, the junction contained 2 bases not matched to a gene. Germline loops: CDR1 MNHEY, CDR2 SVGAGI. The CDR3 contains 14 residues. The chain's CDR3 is CASSLGTGGYEQYF. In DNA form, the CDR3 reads TGTGCCAGCAGTTTAGGGACAGGGGGCTACGAGCAGTACTTC.

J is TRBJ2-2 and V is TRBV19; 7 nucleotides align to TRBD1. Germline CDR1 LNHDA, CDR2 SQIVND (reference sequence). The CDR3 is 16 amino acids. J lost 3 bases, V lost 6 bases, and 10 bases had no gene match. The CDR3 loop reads CASSPLTGYDTGELFF. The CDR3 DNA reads TGTGCCAGTAGCCCTTTGACAGGGTACGACACCGGGGAGCTGTTTTTT.

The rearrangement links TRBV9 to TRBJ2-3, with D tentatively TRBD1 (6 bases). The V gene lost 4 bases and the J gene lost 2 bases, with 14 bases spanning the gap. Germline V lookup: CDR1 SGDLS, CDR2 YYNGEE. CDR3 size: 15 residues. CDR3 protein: CASSPQTGYTDTQYF. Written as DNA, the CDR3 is TGTGCCAGCAGCCCCCAGACAGGTTACACAGATACGCAGTATTTT.

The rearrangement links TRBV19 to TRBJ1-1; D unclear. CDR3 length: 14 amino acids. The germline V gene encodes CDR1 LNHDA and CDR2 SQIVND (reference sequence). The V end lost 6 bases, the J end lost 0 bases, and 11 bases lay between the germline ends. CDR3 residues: CASRPRNMNTEAFF. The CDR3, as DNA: TGTGCCAGTAGGCCCCGGAACATGAACACTGAAGCTTTCTTT.

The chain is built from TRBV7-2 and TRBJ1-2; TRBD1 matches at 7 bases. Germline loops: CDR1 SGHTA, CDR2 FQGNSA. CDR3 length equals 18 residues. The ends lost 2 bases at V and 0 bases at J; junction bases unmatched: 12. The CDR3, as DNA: TGTGCCAGCAGCTTAAGGGGAGGGTCAGGGGGGACTAACTATGGCTACACCTTC. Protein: CASSLRGGSGGTNYGYTF.

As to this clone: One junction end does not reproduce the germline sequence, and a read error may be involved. The CDR3 loop reads CASSLEWRTGGFF. CDR3 bases: TGTGCCAGCAGCTTGGAGTGGCGGACAGGGGGCTTTTTT. V gene TRBV5-8 combines with J gene TRBJ1-1; 11 bases are shared with TRBD1. The CDR3 has 13 amino acids. CDR1 is SGHTS, CDR2 YDEGEE, per germline.

The CDR3 spells CASSPRLAGSSYEQYF. The CDR3 DNA reads TGTGCCAGCTCACCAAGGCTAGCGGGGAGCTCCTACGAGCAGTACTTC. The V gene is TRBV18, the J gene TRBJ2-7, with 9 positions matching TRBD2. The CDR3 has 16 amino acids. Germline CDR1 KGHSH, CDR2 LQKENI. Unmatched junction bases numbered 5, after V lost 2 bases and J lost 0 bases.

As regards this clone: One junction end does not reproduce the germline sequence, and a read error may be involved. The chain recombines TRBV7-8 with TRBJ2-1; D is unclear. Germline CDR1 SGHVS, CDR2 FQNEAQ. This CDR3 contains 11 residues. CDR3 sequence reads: CARSLVSEQFF. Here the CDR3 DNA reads TGTGCCAGGAGCTTAGTTTCTGAGCAGTTCTTC.

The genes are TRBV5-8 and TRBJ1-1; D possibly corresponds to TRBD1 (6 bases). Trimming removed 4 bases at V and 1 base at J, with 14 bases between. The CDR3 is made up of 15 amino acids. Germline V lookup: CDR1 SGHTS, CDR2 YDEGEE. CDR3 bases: TGTGCCAGCAGCCCCTGGGAGGGGGGGAACACTGAAGCTTTCTTT. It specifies CASSPWEGGNTEAFF. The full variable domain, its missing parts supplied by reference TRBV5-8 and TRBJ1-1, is EAGVTQSPTHLIKTRGQQATLRCSPISGHTSVYWYQQALGLGLQFLLWYDEGEERNRGNFPPRFSGRQFPNYSSELNVNALELEDSALYLCASSPWEGGNTEAFFGQGTRLTVV.

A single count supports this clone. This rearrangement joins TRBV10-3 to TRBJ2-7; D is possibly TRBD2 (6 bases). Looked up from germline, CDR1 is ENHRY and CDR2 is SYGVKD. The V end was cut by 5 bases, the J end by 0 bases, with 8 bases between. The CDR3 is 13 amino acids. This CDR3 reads CAISRGGSYEQYF. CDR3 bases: TGTGCCATCAGTCGGGGAGGCTCCTACGAGCAGTACTTC.

DNA for the CDR3: TGCGCCAGCAGTGCGAGCGGGGGAGAGACCCAGTACTTC. Amino acids: CASSASGGETQYF. The V and J genes are TRBV5-1 and TRBJ2-5; 8 bases fit TRBD2. The CDR3 is made up of 13 amino acids. The J segment lost 4 bases and the V segment lost 5 bases, leaving 4 bases of the junction unmatched. Germline values: CDR1 SGHRS, CDR2 YFSETQ.

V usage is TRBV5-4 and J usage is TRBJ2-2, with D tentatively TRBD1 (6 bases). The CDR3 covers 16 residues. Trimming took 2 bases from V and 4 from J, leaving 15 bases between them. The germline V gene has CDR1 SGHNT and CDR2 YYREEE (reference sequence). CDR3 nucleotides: TGTGCCAGCAGCTTTCCCGGGACAATCTCCACCGGGGAGCTGTTTTTT. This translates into CASSFPGTISTGELFF.

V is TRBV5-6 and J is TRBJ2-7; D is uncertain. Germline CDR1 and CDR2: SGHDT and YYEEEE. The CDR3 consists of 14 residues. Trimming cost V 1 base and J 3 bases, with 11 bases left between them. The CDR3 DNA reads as TGTGCCAGCAGCTTGTTTGGCAGCTACTACGAGCAGTACTTC. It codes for CASSLFGSYYEQYF.

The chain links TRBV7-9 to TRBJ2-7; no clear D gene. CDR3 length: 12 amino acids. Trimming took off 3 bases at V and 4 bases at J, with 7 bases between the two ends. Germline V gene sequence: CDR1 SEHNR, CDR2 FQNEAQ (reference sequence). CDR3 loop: CASSLRGYEQYF. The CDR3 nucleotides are TGTGCCAGCAGCTTGAGAGGATACGAGCAGTACTTC. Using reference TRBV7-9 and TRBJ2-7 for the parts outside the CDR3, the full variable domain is DTGVSQNPRHKITKRGQNVTFRCDPISEHNRLYWYRQTLGQGPEFLTYFQNEAQLEKSRLLSDRFSAERPKGSFSTLEIQRTEQGDSAMYLCASSLRGYEQYFGPGTRLTVT.

CDR3 sequence (DNA): TGTGCCAGCAGCTTAACTAGCGGCTATCCCCGGGACTATGGCTACACCTTC. Amino acids: CASSLTSGYPRDYGYTF. The gene calls are TRBV7-9 and TRBJ1-2; no reliable D call. V was clipped by 2 bases and J by 3 bases, with 19 bases between them. The CDR3 is 17 residues long. Germline V gives CDR1 SEHNR, CDR2 FQNEAQ (reference sequence).

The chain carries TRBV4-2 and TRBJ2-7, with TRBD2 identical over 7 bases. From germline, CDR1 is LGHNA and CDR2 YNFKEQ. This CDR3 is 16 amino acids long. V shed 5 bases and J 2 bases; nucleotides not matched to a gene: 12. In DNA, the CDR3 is TGTGCCAGCAGCTCGTGGGGGGGACTTGGCGCCTACGAGCAGTACTTC. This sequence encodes CASSSWGGLGAYEQYF.

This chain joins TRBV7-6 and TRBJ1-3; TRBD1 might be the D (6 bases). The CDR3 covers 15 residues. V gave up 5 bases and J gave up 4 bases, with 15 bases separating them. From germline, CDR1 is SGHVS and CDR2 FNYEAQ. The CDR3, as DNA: TGTGCCAGCAGCAAGGGGACACGCTCGGGAAACACCATATATTTT. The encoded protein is CASSKGTRSGNTIYF. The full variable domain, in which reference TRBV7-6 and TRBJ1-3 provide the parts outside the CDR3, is GAGVSQSPRYKVTKRGQDVALRCDPISGHVSLYWYRQALGQGPEFLTYFNYEAQQDKSGLPNDRFSAERPEGSISTLTIQRTEQRDSAMYRCASSKGTRSGNTIYFGEGSWLTVV.

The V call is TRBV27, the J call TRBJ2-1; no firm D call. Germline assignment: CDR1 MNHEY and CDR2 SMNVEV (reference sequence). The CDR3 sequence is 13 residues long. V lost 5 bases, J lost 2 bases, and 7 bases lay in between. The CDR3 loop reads CASSPQTYNEQFF. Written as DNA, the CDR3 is TGTGCCAGCAGTCCACAAACCTACAATGAGCAGTTCTTC.

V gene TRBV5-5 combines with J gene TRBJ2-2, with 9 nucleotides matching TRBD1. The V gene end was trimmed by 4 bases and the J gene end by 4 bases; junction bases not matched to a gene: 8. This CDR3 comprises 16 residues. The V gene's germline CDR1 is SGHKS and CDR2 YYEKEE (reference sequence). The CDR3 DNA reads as TGTGCCAGCAGCCCAACCCCGGGACAGGGCACCGGGGAGCTGTTTTTT. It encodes CASSPTPGQGTGELFF. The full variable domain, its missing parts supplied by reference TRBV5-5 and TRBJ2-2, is DAGVTQSPTHLIKTRGQQVTLRCSPISGHKSVSWYQQVLGQGPQFIFQYYEKEERGRGNFPDRFSARQFPNYSSELNVNALLLGDSALYLCASSPTPGQGTGELFFGEGSRLTVL.